This TCR beta chain is drawn from a study of T cell repertoires in ileal Crohn's disease. As for time point: proximal margin of the surgical specimen (macroscopically non-inflamed). Assay used: immunoSEQ multiplex PCR; TCRdb lists only in-frame clones, some missing. The sample contains some 5,600 clones, about nine tenths of which appear only once. General study findings and limits: High-frequency clones were more common in sorted CD8 than CD4 cells.

Germline V gene data show CDR1 as GTSNPN and CDR2 as SVGIG (reference sequence). V was trimmed by 3 bases and J by 0 bases, leaving 14 bases between them. The CDR3 covers 15 residues. Concerning this clone itself: The target antigen is unknown.

The clonotype originates from an adult with Crohn's disease. Sample: ileal tissue. This rearrangement joins TRBV30 to TRBJ1-1; the D gene is possibly TRBD1 (5 bases). The CDR3 loop reads CAWSEGERMNTEAFF. In nucleotides, the CDR3 is TGTGCCTGGAGCGAAGGGGAAAGGATGAACACTGAAGCTTTCTTT.